Shown below are 12 T cell receptor beta chains from a single sample sequenced in a study of T cells in Graves' hyperthyroidism and ophthalmopathy. Authors of the study amplified TCR beta CDR3 regions from RNA transcripts. In the first-round RT-PCR of the TCR CDR3, the HTBI primer set was used. TCRdb fed the multiplex PCR reads into MiXCR, producing one record per CDR3 protein. Of a few hundred thousand distinct CDR3 sequences in the sample, roughly 13% were seen once. Material for sequencing was blood. The receptors come from a woman younger than 35 with Graves' hyperthyroidism.

This chain links TRBV6-1 with TRBJ2-1, with D tentatively TRBD1 or TRBD2 (6 bases each). Germline assignment: CDR1 MNHNS and CDR2 SASEGT. The CDR3 covers 15 residues. Trimming took 6 bases from V and 0 from J, leaving 12 bases between them. DNA for the CDR3: TGTGCCAGCAGAATACAGGGACTCTCCTACAATGAGCAGTTCTTC. This gives the protein CASRIQGLSYNEQFF.

The rearrangement links TRBV6-1 to TRBJ1-2; a possible D gene is TRBD1 (5 bases). The germline V gene encodes CDR1 MNHNS and CDR2 SASEGT. The CDR3 covers 14 residues. Trimming shortened V by 5 bases and J by 5 bases, and 15 bases separated the two germline ends. The CDR3 loop reads CASSMGGQAYGYTF. The DNA for the CDR3 is TGTGCCAGCAGTATGGGGGGTCAAGCGTATGGCTACACCTTC.

This clonotype appeared a few times. The gene calls are TRBV4-1 and TRBJ2-2; D is undetermined. This CDR3 has 13 amino acids. Germline CDR1 is MGHRA and CDR2 is YSYEKL. V was clipped by 4 bases and J by 7 bases, with 10 bases between them. The CDR3 is CASSPSPGGELFF. CDR3 DNA: TGCGCCAGCAGCCCCAGCCCGGGCGGGGAGCTGTTTTTT.

In this sample, this clonotype turned up many times. The germline gene is not matched at one end of the junction; a read error may be the cause. The chain joins TRBV9 to TRBJ2-5; D ambiguous. This CDR3 has 13 residues. CDR1 is SGDLS and CDR2 is YYNGEE in the germline V gene. The DNA for the CDR3 is TGTGCCAGCAGCGGAAGACACCATGAGACCCAGTACTTC. Translating it yields CASSGRHHETQYF.

This clonotype was seen repeatedly, ten times or more. The V and J genes are TRBV5-4 and TRBJ1-1; D uncertain. The V and J ends lost 0 bases and 0 bases respectively, with 21 bases between them. Looked up from germline, CDR1 is SGHNT and CDR2 is YYREEE (reference sequence). This CDR3 region has 19 residues. This chain's CDR3 is CASSLASGRLAFLNTEAFF. In DNA form, the CDR3 reads TGTGCCAGCAGCTTGGCCAGTGGGCGGTTGGCCTTCCTGAACACTGAAGCTTTCTTT.

This clonotype turned up a few times. The CDR3: CASSLEGEGGYNEQFF. The CDR3 nucleotides are TGTGCCAGCAGCTTAGAGGGGGAGGGAGGCTACAATGAGCAGTTCTTC. The chain employs TRBV7-9 and TRBJ2-1; TRBD2 might be the D (7 bases). Per germline, CDR1 SEHNR and CDR2 FQNEAQ (reference sequence). The CDR3 consists of 16 residues. Trimming left V 1 base short and J 3 bases short, with 13 bases between.

The sample holds many counts of this clonotype. The V gene is TRBV3-1, the J gene TRBJ1-1; D not resolved. Germline V gene sequence: CDR1 LGHDT, CDR2 YNNKEL (reference sequence). The ends were cut back, 7 bases at V and 0 bases at J, with 9 bases in the middle. CDR3 size: 13 residues. CDR3 protein: CASTNIMNTEAFF. In DNA form, the CDR3 reads TGTGCCAGCACAAACATCATGAACACTGAAGCTTTCTTT. Based on the CDR3 plus reference TRBV3-1 and TRBJ1-1, the full variable domain is DTAVSQTPKYLVTQMGNDKSIKCEQNLGHDTMYWYKQDSKKFLKIMFSYNNKELIINETVPNRFSPKSPDKAHLNLHINSLELGDSAVYFCASTNIMNTEAFFGQGTRLTVV.

This clonotype has only a few counts. V gene TRBV5-1 combines with J gene TRBJ1-1, with unresolved D. Trimming removed 4 bases at V and 5 bases at J, with 12 bases between. Germline V CDR1 and CDR2: SGHRS, YFSETQ. The CDR3 covers 13 residues. The CDR3 is CASSPPDRTEAFF. CDR3 nucleotide sequence: TGCGCCAGCAGCCCCCCCGATCGGACTGAAGCTTTCTTT.

The V call is TRBV7-9, the J call TRBJ1-2; TRBD1 might be the D (6 bases). The germline gives CDR1 SEHNR, CDR2 FQNEAQ (reference sequence). V lost 4 bases to trimming and J lost 3 bases, with 12 bases between them. CDR3 length equals 14 residues. In DNA form, the CDR3 reads TGTGCCAGCAGCTCAGAGGGGGGCTACTATGGCTACACCTTC. Translation gives CASSSEGGYYGYTF.

On this clonotype itself: A read error may account for a junction end that differs from germline. V gene TRBV29-1 combines with J gene TRBJ1-2; the match to TRBD1 covers 10 bases. The CDR3 totals 14 residues. Germline CDR1 is SQVTM and CDR2 is ANQGSEA. CDR3 protein: CSVDDRDRGHGHTF. CDR3 sequence (DNA): TGCAGCGTTGACGATAGGGACAGGGGCCATGGCCACACCTTC.

This clonotype was seen at least ten times. This chain's CDR3 is CASSYLTNTEAFF. CDR3 nucleotides: TGTGCCAGTAGCTACTTAACGAACACTGAAGCTTTCTTT. The V gene is TRBV19, the J gene TRBJ1-1; D unclear. Trimming left V 6 bases short and J 1 base short, with 9 bases between. CDR3 length equals 13 residues. The V gene's germline CDR1 is LNHDA and CDR2 SQIVND (reference sequence).

This clonotype was detected only a few times. This sequence joins TRBV6-2 or TRBV6-3 and TRBJ2-1; 7 bases agree with TRBD2. The CDR3 is 17 residues long. J gave up 8 bases and V 6 bases, and 19 bases lay outside the gene matches. CDR1 is MNHEY and CDR2 is SVGEGT in the germline V gene. The CDR3 protein is CASSPSRREGPVDEQFF. In DNA form, the CDR3 reads TGTGCCAGCAGCCCGTCGAGGAGGGAGGGACCTGTCGATGAGCAGTTCTTC.